Each of the 2 T cell receptor beta chains below was sequenced from the same sample in a study of T cell responses to AZD1222 COVID-19 vaccine. The repertoire was sequenced with immunoSEQ multiplex PCR; TCRdb's copy has only in-frame clones and lacks some. The sample gives under 95,000 clones, roughly 89% of which show up once; roughly 9.1% is in the top ten. This material consisted of peripheral blood, taken on day 0 of AZD1222 vaccination. All receptors derive from an adult in good health.

V usage is TRBV14 and J usage is TRBJ1-6; no reliable D call. This CDR3 has 14 residues. The ends were cut back, 1 base at V and 10 bases at J, with 11 bases in the middle. Germline-derived CDR1 and CDR2 are SGHDN and FVKESK. CDR3 DNA: TGTGCCAGCAGCCAAGGCGGGCTGAGATCACCCCTCCACTTT. Translating gives CASSQGGLRSPLHF.

The V and J genes are TRBV4-2 and TRBJ2-1; 8 bases are shared with TRBD2. The CDR3 is 14 residues long. The V segment lost 10 bases and the J segment 5 bases; nucleotides outside the gene matches: 10. Germline V lookup: CDR1 LGHNA, CDR2 YNFKEQ. The CDR3 DNA follows: TGTGCCACCTCTCTGGGCGGGGGGAACAATGAGCAGTTCTTC. It codes for CATSLGGGNNEQFF.